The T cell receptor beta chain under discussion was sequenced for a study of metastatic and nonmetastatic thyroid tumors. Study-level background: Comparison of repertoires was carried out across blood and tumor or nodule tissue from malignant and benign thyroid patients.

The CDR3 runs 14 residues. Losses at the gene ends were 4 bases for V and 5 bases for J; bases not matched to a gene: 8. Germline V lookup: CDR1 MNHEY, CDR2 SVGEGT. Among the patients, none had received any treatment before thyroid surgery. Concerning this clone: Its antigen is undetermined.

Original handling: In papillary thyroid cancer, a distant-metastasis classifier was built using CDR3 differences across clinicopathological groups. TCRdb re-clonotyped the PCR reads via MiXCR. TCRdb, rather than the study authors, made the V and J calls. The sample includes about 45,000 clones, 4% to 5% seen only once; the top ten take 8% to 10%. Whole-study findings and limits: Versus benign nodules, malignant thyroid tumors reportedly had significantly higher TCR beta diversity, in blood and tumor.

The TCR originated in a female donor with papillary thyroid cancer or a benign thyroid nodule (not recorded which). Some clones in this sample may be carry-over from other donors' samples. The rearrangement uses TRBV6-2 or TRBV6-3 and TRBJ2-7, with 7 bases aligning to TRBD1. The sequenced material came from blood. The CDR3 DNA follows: TGTGCCAGCAGTTCCGGGACAGTCTATGACGAGCAGTACTTC. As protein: CASSSGTVYDEQYF.